This T cell receptor (beta chain) originates from a study of blood T cell repertoires in COVID-19. Turning to the study itself: Sites across the United States, Italy and Spain contributed samples from acute and convalescent COVID-19. PBMCs, B-cell-depleted T cells, or T cells were the source of the cDNA or gDNA that made up the material.

The CDR3 extends over 14 amino acids. In germline, CDR1 is MDHEN, CDR2 SYDVKM. The V end lost 8 bases, the J end lost 8 bases, and 18 bases lay between the germline ends. Those enrolled, adults aged about 18 to 95 years, came from 20 to 25 US areas. Participants reported their clinical history, and cohort assignment relied on those reports. Clones were sequenced by immunoSEQ multiplex PCR, and TCRdb holds only the in-frame ones, with some missing. The sample lists roughly 350,000 clones; more than 85% were seen once. The clonotype comes from a woman under 40 who had recovered from COVID-19. The specimen sequenced was PBMCs or T cells enriched from blood (not recorded which). J is TRBJ1-4 and V is TRBV28, with D tentatively TRBD1 (5 bases). The CDR3: CASAIRDSEEKLFF. The CDR3 coding sequence is TGTGCCAGCGCCATCAGGGATTCTGAGGAAAAACTGTTTTTT.